The source of this TCR beta chain is a study of blood T cell repertoires in COVID-19. Study at large: Sample material is recorded as cDNA or gDNA derived from T cells, B-cell-depleted T cells, or PBMCs.

CDR1 is LGHDT and CDR2 is YNNKEL in the germline V gene (reference sequence). Deletions cut 1 base from V and 6 bases from J, with 12 bases between. The CDR3 spans 15 residues. Original methodology: Reference gene primer amplification yielded estimated nucleated cell counts. Repertoires were generated with immunoSEQ multiplex PCR, while TCRdb's copy carries only in-frame clones and drops some. V and J calls and clone size are as listed in that table; D and trimming were resolved from the DNA. Of under 400,000 clones in the sample, approximately 87% were seen once. The specimen sequenced was PBMCs or T cells enriched from blood (not recorded which). The chain carries TRBV3-1 (or the pseudogene TRBV3-2) and TRBJ2-2; D is possibly TRBD2 (5 bases). The sequence was collected from a man in his forties in a cohort exposed to, infected with or recovered from COVID-19 (not recorded which). The CDR3, as DNA: TGTGCCAGCAGCCAAGGGTCCCAACTAGCCGGGGAGCTGTTTTTT. This encodes CASSQGSQLAGELFF.